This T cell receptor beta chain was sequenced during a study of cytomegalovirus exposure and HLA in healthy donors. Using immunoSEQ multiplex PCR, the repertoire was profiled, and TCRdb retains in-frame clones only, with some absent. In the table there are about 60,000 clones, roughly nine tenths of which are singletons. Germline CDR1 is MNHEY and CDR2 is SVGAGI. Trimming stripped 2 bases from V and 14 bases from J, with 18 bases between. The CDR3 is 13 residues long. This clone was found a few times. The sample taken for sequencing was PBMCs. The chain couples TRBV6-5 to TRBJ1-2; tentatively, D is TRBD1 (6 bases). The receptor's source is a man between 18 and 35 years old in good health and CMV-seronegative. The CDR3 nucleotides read TGTGCCAGCAGTTACGGATCCACAGGGCTGTGGACCTTC. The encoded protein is CASSYGSTGLWTF.